This T cell receptor beta chain was retrieved from a study of blood T cell repertoires in COVID-19 (dated by TCRdb to the early 2020s). Notes on the research overall: Samples from collaborators originated in the United States, Italy and Spain and spanned both the acute and convalescent phases of COVID-19. The prospective study material was composed of cDNA or gDNA derived from T cells, B-cell-depleted T cells, or PBMCs. Deeply sampled blood TCRbeta repertoires from subjects exposed to, actively infected with, or recovered from COVID-19 were included in the dataset. A freely available public database, intended as a resource for researchers studying the immune response to SARS-CoV-2, is where the repertoires were released. The samples were drawn from two sources: the first 160 participants of the ongoing ImmuneRACE study, and 950 to 1,500 subjects contributed by 6 global collaborators. Sample metadata almost always included a de-identified subject ID, COVID-19 status, age in years and sex. HLA class I and class II types, where available, came from metadata supplied by the sample provider rather than from assay-based typing.

What the study reported, not specific to this receptor: The amount of clinical and demographic metadata varied by source and participant and was provided uncurated.

This clone was seen only once. What this receptor recognizes is not known. Base qualities are not recorded, but no much larger clone differs from it by a single base. The immunoSEQ Assay, a bias-controlled multiplex PCR, was used to amplify TCRbeta CDR3 regions from genomic DNA. In the authors' own workflow: The number of nucleated cells in each sample was estimated from the amplification of reference gene primers within the assay. Sequence reads were collapsed and filtered to measure the absolute abundance of every unique TCRbeta CDR3 rearrangement. For each sample, productive Simpson clonality was calculated as the square root of Simpson's diversity index over productive rearrangements. TCRdb limited this immuneACCESS table to in-frame rearrangements with V and J called. A share of clones is missing; checked studies link under half to unresolved V genes, and the rest is unexplained. V, J and clone size were drawn from that table, and D and trimming were deduced from the DNA. The sample yields 450,000 to 500,000 clones; approximately 90% were counted once. 8% to 9.5% of the sample is taken by the ten largest.

Participants in the prospective study were enrolled through a virtual design, were aged about 18 to 89 years, and lived in 24 United States geographic areas. To assign participants to cohorts, the prospective study relied on clinical history that participants themselves reported in a screening survey and a study questionnaire. Recovered participants in ImmuneRACE Cohort 3 were defined by two consecutive negative NP/OP PCR tests, clearance by a healthcare professional, or resolution of symptoms. In the prospective study, mobile phlebotomists collected whole blood, serum and a nasopharyngeal or oropharyngeal swab from each participant. Participants in the prospective study had the option to provide additional blood draws and questionnaires over a roughly two-month period. Before DNA extraction, prospective study blood samples were shipped either frozen or at room temperature. V and J lose 4 bases and 5 bases, and a span of 8 bases separates them. Reading from cysteine to phenylalanine, the CDR3 counts 12 amino acids. Only CDR3 DNA is held: 36 bases, read in frame from base 1. Via the germline V gene, CDR1 is SQVTM and CDR2 ANQGSEA.

Specimen: PBMCs or T cells enriched from blood (not recorded which). The TCR originated in a woman aged 55-69 years who had recovered from COVID-19. The chain couples TRBV29-1 to TRBJ2-2, with TRBD2 perhaps the D gene, on 5 matching bases. The DNA sequence follows: TGCAGCGTTGGGAGAGGGACCGGGGAGCTGTTTTTT. Its translation is CSVGRGTGELFF.